This T cell receptor (beta chain) appears in the sequencing data of a study of prognosis after radiotherapy for stage I lung cancer. The genomic DNA TCR beta CDR3 region underwent two rounds of multiplex PCR. Each TRBV and TRBJ gene had its own primer in the first PCR round. TCRdb recomputed calls from the multiplex PCR reads with MiXCR, one row per CDR3 protein. The table includes 20,000 to 25,000 distinct CDR3 sequences, approximately 45% detected once. None of the patients had undergone chemotherapy or radiotherapy beforehand or had any other malignancy, and each showed node-negative status on CT and PET/CT. This clonotype was counted many times. Material: PBMCs, obtained before or after stereotactic body radiation therapy (not recorded which). The sequence was obtained from a donor of 50 years or more with non-small cell lung cancer.

The DNA of the CDR3 is TGTGCCAGCAGCCCGTTGTGGCGGGGGGGGATTGGGGAGCTGTTTTTT. Its protein product is CASSPLWRGGIGELFF. The J gene is TRBJ2-2, the V gene TRBV4-2; 9 bases line up with TRBD2. The CDR3 runs to 16 residues. CDR1 and CDR2 from the germline V gene are LGHNA and YNFKEQ. V shed 4 bases, J shed 8 bases, and the junction held 11 bases outside the gene matches.